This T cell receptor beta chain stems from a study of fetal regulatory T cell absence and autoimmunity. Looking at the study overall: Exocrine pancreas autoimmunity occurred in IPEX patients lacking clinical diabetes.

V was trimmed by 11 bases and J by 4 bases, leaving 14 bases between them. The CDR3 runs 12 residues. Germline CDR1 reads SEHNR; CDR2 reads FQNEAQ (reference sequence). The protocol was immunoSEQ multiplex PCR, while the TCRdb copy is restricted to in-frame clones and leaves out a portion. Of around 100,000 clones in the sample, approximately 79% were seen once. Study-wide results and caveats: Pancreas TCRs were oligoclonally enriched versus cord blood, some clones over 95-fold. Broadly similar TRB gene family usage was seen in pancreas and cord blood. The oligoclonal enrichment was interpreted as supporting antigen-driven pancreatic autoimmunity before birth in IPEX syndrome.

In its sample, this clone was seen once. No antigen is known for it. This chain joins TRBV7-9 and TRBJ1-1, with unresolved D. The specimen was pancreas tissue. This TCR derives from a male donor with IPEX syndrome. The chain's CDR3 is CASRVGSTEAFF. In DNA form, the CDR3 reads TGTGCCTCCCGGGTAGGGAGCACTGAAGCTTTCTTT.